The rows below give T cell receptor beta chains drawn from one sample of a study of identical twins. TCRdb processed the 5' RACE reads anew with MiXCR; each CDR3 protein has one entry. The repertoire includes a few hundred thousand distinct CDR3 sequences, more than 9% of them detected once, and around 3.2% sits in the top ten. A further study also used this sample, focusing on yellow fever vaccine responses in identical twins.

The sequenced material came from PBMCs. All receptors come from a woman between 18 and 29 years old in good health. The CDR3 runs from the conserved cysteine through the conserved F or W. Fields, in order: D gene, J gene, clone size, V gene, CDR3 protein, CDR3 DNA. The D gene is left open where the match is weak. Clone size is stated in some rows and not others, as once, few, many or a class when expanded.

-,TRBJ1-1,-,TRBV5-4,CALGQAFF,TGTGCTTTGGGACAAGCTTTCTTT
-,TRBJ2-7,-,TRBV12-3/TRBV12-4,CASSLAQQSYEQYF,TGTGCCAGCAGTTTAGCGCAGCAGTCCTACGAGCAGTACTTC
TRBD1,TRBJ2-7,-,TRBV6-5,CASSYSTGEFLYEQYF,TGTGCCAGCAGTTACTCGACAGGGGAGTTTCTTTACGAGCAGTACTTC
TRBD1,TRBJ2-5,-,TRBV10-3,CAIGTGEGETQYF,TGTGCCATCGGAACAGGGGAAGGGGAGACCCAGTACTTC
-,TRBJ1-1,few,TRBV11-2,CASSYLDRNTEAFF,TGTGCCAGCAGCTACTTGGACAGGAACACTGAAGCTTTCTTT
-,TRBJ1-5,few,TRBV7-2,CASSLAGTVDNQPQHF,TGTGCCAGCAGCTTAGCGGGGACTGTTGACAATCAGCCCCAGCATTTT
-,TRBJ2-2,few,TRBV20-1,CSARVVGRRDTGELFF,TGCAGTGCTAGAGTAGTAGGGAGGCGCGACACCGGGGAGCTGTTTTTT
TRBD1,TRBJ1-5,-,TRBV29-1,CSVVQGTGSQPQHF,TGCAGCGTTGTCCAAGGGACAGGGAGTCAGCCCCAGCATTTT
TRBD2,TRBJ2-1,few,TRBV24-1,CATSESGRPYNEQFF,TGTGCCACCAGTGAATCCGGGAGGCCCTACAATGAGCAGTTCTTC
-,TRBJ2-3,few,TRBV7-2,CASSLADTDTQYF,TGTGCCAGCAGCTTAGCCGACACAGATACGCAGTATTTT